This TCR beta chain was sequenced during a study of T-cell reconstitution after alpha-beta-depleted transplantation in children (TCRdb year 2016). Background for the entire study: The study quantitatively tracked T-cell immune reconstitution after TCRalphabeta/CD19-depleted allogeneic hematopoietic cell transplantation in children using TCR repertoire profiling. Results the study describes overall, beyond this receptor: Over subsequent months, a decline in hyperexpanded clone frequencies was noted, and after one year, T-cell counts and TCRbeta diversity were mostly ascribed to newly produced T cells. Apparently early alphabetaT-cell count recovery about two months after transplant reportedly relied on only several hundred rapidly expanded clones derived from non-depleted graft cells. In some patients, the high TCRbeta diversity seen at day 60 was put down to recipient T cells and intrathymic progenitors that had survived conditioning.

Library preparation employed PCR. Sequencing was performed on an Illumina HiSeq 2500. To normalize quantification of the TCRbeta repertoire, the TCR libraries were built with molecular barcoding that relied on unique molecular identifiers. Starting from the raw public reads, TCRdb applied fastp trimming at Q25, assembled clones with MiXCR and retained in-frame beta chains. All rows with the same CDR3 protein become a single entry with the most common DNA and genes. Present in this sample are fewer than 550,000 distinct CDR3 sequences, 15% to 20% of which were seen just once. Roughly 29% of the sample comes from the top ten. The treatment or condition label here, explained by the study, means: allogeneic hematopoietic cell transplantation with graft depleted of TCRalphabeta T cells and CD19 B cells. The children who served as transplant recipients had been given grafts of TCRalphabeta/CD19-depleted allogeneic hematopoietic cells.

From a lookup of the germline V gene (reference sequence), CDR1 and CDR2 are MNHEY and SMNVEV. V and J are trimmed by 4 bases and 8 bases, and the gene matches miss 9 bases of the junction. Counted from cysteine to phenylalanine, this CDR3 has 15 amino acids. Left in the record is the CDR3 DNA by itself, 45 bases read in frame from the first base. On this clonotype itself: Its binding antigen is unknown. No base quality values were provided; no much bigger clone lies one nucleotide off.

This TCR was sampled from a boy under two years old who had a stem cell transplant for Wiskott-Aldrich syndrome, so the T cells may come from the graft donor. The chain links TRBV27 with TRBJ2-3; TRBD2 aligns with 10 central bases. Sequencing was performed on PBMCs, mostly from graft donor cells, taken 360 days after TCRalphabeta/CD19-depleted stem cell transplant. The CDR3 protein is CASSSTLAGEGTQYF. The bases are TGTGCCAGCAGTTCTACCCTAGCGGGAGAGGGTACGCAGTATTTT.